Here is one TCR beta chain with its context. Its antigen remains unknown. The sample belongs to a study of cytomegalovirus exposure and HLA in healthy donors. Study-wide results and limits: Earlier findings revealed that most TCR beta V segments proved productive either about 90% or about 30% of the time. TCR association rates varied by HLA locus in a later analysis, with DRB1 highest and HLA-C lowest. The study reported that TCR beta sequences accurately predicted HLA-A and HLA-B alleles in most subjects.

Primers included in the PCR were 60 Vbeta and 13 Jbeta primers. The repertoire was sequenced with immunoSEQ multiplex PCR; TCRdb's copy has only in-frame clones and lacks some. With about 72,000 clones in the sample, the ten largest clones hold 2.5% to 3%. Sequenced: PBMCs. This TCR was sampled from a man between 35 and 55 years old in good health and CMV-seronegative.

This chain's CDR3 is CASSQDPAGLLDEQFF. The CDR3 coding sequence is TGCGCCAGCAGCCAAGATCCAGCGGGCCTTTTAGATGAGCAGTTCTTC. The chain combines TRBV4-1 with TRBJ2-1, with a tentative D call TRBD2 (6 bases). The CDR3 sequence is 16 residues long. Trimming left V 0 bases short and J 8 bases short, with 17 bases between. The germline V gene encodes CDR1 MGHRA and CDR2 YSYEKL.